The next 17 T cell receptor beta chains were all read from a single sample in a study of quantifying T cell responses using KT2 cells (TCRdb year 2017). Study-level background: RNA was DNase-treated and reverse transcribed with TCR alpha and beta constant-region primers, mostly using SuperScript III.

Receptor amplification or capture employed UMI-ligation and nested PCR. Sequenced on an Illumina MiSeq. Using T4 RNA ligase 1, a single-stranded oligonucleotide bearing the Illumina SP2 sequence plus a UMI was ligated onto the 3' end of the cDNA. PCR1 consisted of around 4 cycles (98 degrees C 15 s, 69 degrees C 30 s, 72 degrees C 40 s), and for the beta primer an equimolar mix of RC1.1 and RC1.2 was used to cover TRBC1 and TRBC2. The public reads were reprocessed in TCRdb via fastp at Q25 and MiXCR, keeping in-frame beta chains. Identical CDR3 protein sequences are pooled into one entry, listed with their most common genes and DNA. The sample profile shows 25,000 to 35,000 distinct CDR3 sequences; approximately 10% of them were found once. The top ten clonotypes cover around 9.8% of the sample. The specimen sequenced was PBMCs spiked with cells of the T cell clone KT2. These receptors originate from a human donor.

This clonotype was detected only a few times. Written as DNA, the CDR3 is TGTGCCAGCAGTGAACGGACAGTATATGGCTACACCTTC. Translation gives CASSERTVYGYTF. The chain carries TRBV2 and TRBJ1-2, with D possibly matching TRBD1 (6 bases). Germline-derived CDR1 and CDR2 are SNHLY and FYNNEI. Trimming shortened V by 2 bases and J by 5 bases, and 9 bases separated the two germline ends. There are 13 residues in the CDR3.

This clonotype turned up a few times. This rearrangement joins TRBV4-2 to TRBJ1-1; no firm D call. Between the trimmed V and J ends, which lost 3 bases and 2 bases, there was a span of 10 bases. The CDR3 is 14 residues long. Germline V gene lookup returns CDR1 LGHNA and CDR2 YNFKEQ. This CDR3 is CASSQGPSNTEAFF. In DNA, the CDR3 is TGTGCCAGCAGCCAGGGCCCGTCAAACACTGAAGCTTTCTTT.

In its sample, this clonotype was seen many times. This chain uses TRBV4-1 with TRBJ2-6; 12 positions match TRBD1. The CDR3 loop spans 19 amino acids. After removal of 4 bases from V and 2 bases from J, the junction contained 9 bases not matched to a gene. From germline, CDR1 is MGHRA and CDR2 YSYEKL. The CDR3 is CASSRQYGTGGTGANVLTF. CDR3 coding DNA: TGCGCCAGCAGCCGCCAATATGGGACAGGGGGCACTGGGGCCAACGTCCTGACTTTC.

This chain joins TRBV3-1 and TRBJ1-1; 7 bases agree with TRBD1. Germline CDR1 reads LGHDT; CDR2 reads YNNKEL (reference sequence). With 3 bases clipped from V and 1 base from J, the junction kept 5 bases outside the gene matches. The CDR3 has 15 amino acids. In DNA form, the CDR3 reads TGTGCCAGCAGCCAGGGCGGGACAGCGAACACTGAAGCTTTCTTT. Translating it yields CASSQGGTANTEAFF.

This clonotype showed up just a few times. The V and J genes are TRBV27 and TRBJ2-6, with TRBD1 matching over 8 bases. The germline V gene has CDR1 MNHEY and CDR2 SMNVEV (reference sequence). The CDR3 covers 18 residues. Unmatched junction bases numbered 6, after V lost 0 bases and J lost 2 bases. CDR3 protein: CASSLSIPRGPGANVLTF. The CDR3 coding sequence is TGTGCCAGCAGTTTATCTATCCCCAGGGGGCCTGGGGCCAACGTCCTGACTTTC.

The genes are TRBV6-5 and TRBJ2-7; D is perhaps TRBD1 or TRBD2 (6 bases each). Trimming pared 4 bases from V and 6 bases from J, leaving 16 bases between. The CDR3 length is 14 residues. Germline V CDR1 and CDR2: MNHEY, SVGAGI. The CDR3 DNA reads as TGTGCCAGCAGTTTAACCGGGGGCCGGACCGAGCAGTACTTC. It encodes CASSLTGGRTEQYF.

V is TRBV28 and J is TRBJ1-5; D remains unclear. V was pared by 4 bases and J by 3 bases, with 16 bases between. In germline, CDR1 is MDHEN, CDR2 SYDVKM. The CDR3 spans 16 residues. Written as DNA, the CDR3 is TGTGCCAGCAGTTCGCTAACGCGTCTACTCAATCAGCCCCAGCATTTT. Protein product: CASSSLTRLLNQPQHF.

This clonotype has ten or more counts. V gene TRBV29-1 combines with J gene TRBJ1-4, with 8 bases identical to TRBD1. V lost 4 bases to trimming and J lost 3 bases; unmatched junction nucleotides: 4. The CDR3 is made up of 14 amino acids. Germline values: CDR1 SQVTM, CDR2 ANQGSEA. The CDR3 sequence is CSVGTGNSNEKLFF. The CDR3 nucleotides are TGCAGCGTTGGGACAGGGAACTCTAATGAAAAACTGTTTTTT.

The rearrangement uses TRBV5-1 and TRBJ2-7; no reliable D call. The CDR3 length is 14 residues. V lost 3 bases, J lost 3 bases, and 13 bases lay in between. From germline, CDR1 is SGHRS and CDR2 YFSETQ. This CDR3 is CASSSRLAGYEQYF. The DNA of the CDR3 is TGCGCCAGCAGCTCGAGGCTCGCTGGCTACGAGCAGTACTTC.

The rearrangement joins TRBV12-3 or TRBV12-4 to TRBJ1-5, with a possible D match to TRBD1 (6 bases). This CDR3 has 14 residues. The germline V and J ends were trimmed by 5 bases and 0 bases, with 8 bases remaining between them. CDR3 sequence reads: CASSPTGSNQPQHF. The CDR3 DNA reads TGTGCCAGCAGTCCGACAGGTAGCAATCAGCCCCAGCATTTT.

This clonotype was seen repeatedly, ten times or more. The rearrangement uses TRBV7-3 and TRBJ2-2, with D unclear. The CDR3 loop spans 15 amino acids. Germline V gene lookup returns CDR1 SGHTA and CDR2 FQGTGA. The V and J ends lost 6 bases and 3 bases respectively, with 14 bases between them. CDR3 bases: TGTGCCAGCAGATTCGGAAACACAGACACCGGGGAGCTGTTTTTT. Amino acid sequence: CASRFGNTDTGELFF.

This clonotype has just a few counts. This sequence joins TRBV6-1 and TRBJ2-3, with D maybe TRBD2 (6 bases). V lost 7 bases and J lost 1, with 12 bases in between. In germline, CDR1 is MNHNS, CDR2 SASEGT. The CDR3 length is 14 residues. The CDR3 loop is CASTLASGTDTQYF. DNA of the CDR3: TGTGCCAGCACTCTGGCTAGCGGCACAGATACGCAGTATTTT.

Here the CDR3 DNA reads TGTGCCAGCAGCTTATGGTTGGGGGACACTGAAGCTTTCTTT. This encodes CASSLWLGDTEAFF. The rearrangement joins TRBV7-2 to TRBJ1-1; D possibly corresponds to TRBD1 (5 bases). CDR1 is SGHTA and CDR2 is FQGNSA in the germline V gene. V lost 2 bases to trimming and J lost 3 bases, with 10 bases between them. The CDR3 sequence is 14 residues long.

This clonotype has ten or more counts. The chain combines TRBV24-1 with TRBJ2-1; TRBD2 agrees at 10 bases. The CDR3 length is 16 residues. V trimming: 4 bases; J trimming: 2 bases; junction bases outside the gene matches: 4. CDR1 is KGHDR, CDR2 SFDVKD, per germline. CDR3 sequence (DNA): TGTGCCACCAGTGACAGGACTAGCGGCCCCTACAATGAGCAGTTCTTC. It is translated as CATSDRTSGPYNEQFF.

This chain uses TRBV11-2 with TRBJ2-6; D is unclear. There are 13 residues in the CDR3. The germline V and J ends were trimmed by 3 bases and 1 base, with 1 base remaining between them. CDR1 is SGHAT and CDR2 is FQNNGV in the germline V gene. This chain's CDR3 is CASSLSGANVLTF. The DNA of the CDR3 is TGTGCCAGCAGCTTGTCTGGGGCCAACGTCCTGACTTTC. Using reference TRBV11-2 and TRBJ2-6 for the parts outside the CDR3, the full variable domain is EAGVAQSPRYKIIEKRQSVAFWCNPISGHATLYWYQQILGQGPKLLIQFQNNGVVDDSQLPKDRFSAERLKGVDSTLKIQPAKLEDSAVYLCASSLSGANVLTFGAGSRLTVL.

There are a few counts of this clonotype. The gene calls are TRBV12-3 or TRBV12-4 and TRBJ1-6; D possibly corresponds to TRBD1 (5 bases). Trimming took off 5 bases at V and 9 bases at J, with 17 bases between the two ends. This CDR3 is 15 amino acids long. CDR3 nucleotides: TGTGCCAGCAGTATAACCGGGCTCGGGGGTTCACCCCTCCACTTT. Translation: CASSITGLGGSPLHF.

The CDR3 region is CATSGWGQDNEQFF. CDR3 DNA sequence: TGTGCCACCAGTGGATGGGGGCAGGACAATGAGCAGTTCTTC. This chain links TRBV24-1 with TRBJ2-1; a weak D match, TRBD1 (6 bases). In germline, CDR1 is KGHDR, CDR2 SFDVKD. V was shortened by 5 bases and J by 5 bases, with 12 bases between the two germline ends. The CDR3 has 14 amino acids.